Sequencing of this T cell receptor (beta chain) was carried out in a study of brain T cells in children with intractable seizures. General study findings and limits: Clones missing pre-surgery may reflect undersampling of that blood sample. Patients' HCMV serostatus was unknown; virus specificity rests on CDR3 similarity alone.

The assay was immunoSEQ multiplex PCR, and TCRdb's table has in-frame clones only and misses some. There are about 350,000 clones in the sample; about 93% occur only once, and 4.5% to 7% lies in the top ten. Described time point: blood from clinic visit 5 months post-surgery; TSC patient then seizure free. Patients received at least one anti-epileptic drug before surgery. Only one count was recorded for this clone. No antigen is known for it. The origin of this receptor is a boy under two years old with tuberous sclerosis and intractable seizures. The sample was peripheral blood, taken about 5 months after surgery.

Written as DNA, the CDR3 is TGTGCCAGCAGCTTAGAGGTTGCGAATACGCAGTATTTT. It translates to CASSLEVANTQYF. The genes are TRBV7-9 and TRBJ2-3, with no clear D. The CDR3 is made up of 13 amino acids. Germline CDR1 is SEHNR and CDR2 is FQNEAQ (reference sequence). V lost 1 base and J 7 bases, leaving 9 bases between the germline ends.